Listed below are T cell receptor beta chains from one sample, sequenced in a study of T cell repertoires in cytomegalovirus infection. Each CDR3 protein is one row after TCRdb ran MiXCR on the reads. The sample carries 350,000 to 550,000 distinct CDR3 sequences, about 33% recorded once. The sequenced sample consisted of PBMCs. Receptor source: a human donor in good health (CMV status not recorded). Some clones in this sample may be carry-over from other donors' samples. Both conserved end residues are part of each CDR3. The size entry is marked missing in some rows and otherwise reads once, few, many or a size class.

-,TRBV6-2/TRBV6-3,TRBJ2-2,CASKMTGTTAGELFF
few,TRBV28,TRBJ1-5,CASSSGTGLQPQHF
few,TRBV12-3/TRBV12-4,TRBJ1-4,CASSSHISTNEKLFF
-,TRBV5-6,TRBJ1-5,CASSLGGGVGNQPQHF
-,TRBV4-2,TRBJ1-2,CASSLRDREGGYTF
many,TRBV7-2,TRBJ2-5,CASSTTGTGLETQYF
-,TRBV28,TRBJ2-1,CASSPRTGSGNEQFF
many,TRBV6-5,TRBJ1-1,CASSSWGNTEAFF
-,TRBV12-3/TRBV12-4,TRBJ2-5,CASSLYGRSYQETQYF
many,TRBV7-8,TRBJ1-1,CASSPQGQGNTEAFF
few,TRBV6-1,TRBJ1-2,CASSESSGGNYGYTF
-,TRBV5-1,TRBJ1-5,CASSVDSSNQPQHF
-,TRBV7-2,TRBJ2-7,CASGSGGVIGYEQYF
-,TRBV12-3/TRBV12-4,TRBJ1-2,CASSLARQGSYTF
-,TRBV7-2,TRBJ2-2,CASTPRRLADYTGELFF
many,TRBV7-8,TRBJ2-7,CASSLALLSYEQYF